The entry below gives a single TCR beta chain sequence along with its context. This specimen comes from a study of T cell clones after liver transplantation. Study-wide context: A pre-transplant mixed lymphocyte reaction with TCRbeta sequencing defined graft-donor-reactive clones followed in post-transplant blood. Apart from three HCV-positive recipients, transplants were for non-autoimmune, non-viral reasons.

Using immunoSEQ multiplex PCR, the repertoire was profiled, and TCRdb retains in-frame clones only, with some absent. The sample lists 50,000 to 70,000 clones, around three quarters occurring once. CDR1 is SGHRS, CDR2 YFSETQ, per germline. With 0 bases clipped from V and 5 bases from J, the junction kept 6 bases outside the gene matches. CDR3 size: 15 residues. The sequencing used CD4+ T cells from blood, collected at the approximately 15-month timepoint. This rearrangement joins TRBV5-1 to TRBJ2-5, with TRBD1 identical over 8 bases. This clonotype was sampled from a human patient who received a liver transplant. Some T cells may be graft donor cells. The CDR3 sequence is CASSLASGGGETQYF. In DNA form, the CDR3 reads TGCGCCAGCAGCTTGGCTTCAGGGGGCGGGGAGACCCAGTACTTC.